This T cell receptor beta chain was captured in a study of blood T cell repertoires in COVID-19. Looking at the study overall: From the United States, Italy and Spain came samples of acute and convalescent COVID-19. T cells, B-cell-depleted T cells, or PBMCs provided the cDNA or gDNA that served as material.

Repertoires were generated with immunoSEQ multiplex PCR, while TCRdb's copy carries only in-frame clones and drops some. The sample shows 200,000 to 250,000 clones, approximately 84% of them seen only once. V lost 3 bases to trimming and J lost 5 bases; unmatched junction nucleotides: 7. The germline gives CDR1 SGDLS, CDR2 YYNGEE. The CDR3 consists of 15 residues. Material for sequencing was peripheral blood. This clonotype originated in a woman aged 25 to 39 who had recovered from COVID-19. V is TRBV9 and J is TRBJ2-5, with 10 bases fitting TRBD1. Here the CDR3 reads CASSANDRGLETQYF. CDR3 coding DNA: TGTGCCAGCAGCGCGAATGACAGGGGGCTGGAGACCCAGTACTTC.